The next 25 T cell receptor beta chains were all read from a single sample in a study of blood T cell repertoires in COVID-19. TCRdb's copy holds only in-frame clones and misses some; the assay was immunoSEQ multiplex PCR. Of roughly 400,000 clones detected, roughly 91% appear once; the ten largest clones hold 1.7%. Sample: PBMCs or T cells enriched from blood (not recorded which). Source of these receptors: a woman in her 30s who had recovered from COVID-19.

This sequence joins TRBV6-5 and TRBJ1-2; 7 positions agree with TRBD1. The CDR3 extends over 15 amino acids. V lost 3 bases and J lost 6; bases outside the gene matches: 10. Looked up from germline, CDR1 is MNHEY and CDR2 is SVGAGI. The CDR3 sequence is CASSYLKGGAHGYTF. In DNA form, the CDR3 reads TGTGCCAGCAGTTATCTGAAAGGGGGCGCCCATGGCTACACCTTC.

The CDR3 nucleotides read TGTGGGGTCACCTCGGGACATTTGTATAGCTACACCTTC. It yields the protein CGVTSGHLYSYTF. The chain joins TRBV6-5 to TRBJ1-2, with D perhaps TRBD1 (6 bases). This CDR3 region has 13 residues. From germline, CDR1 is MNHEY and CDR2 SVGAGI.

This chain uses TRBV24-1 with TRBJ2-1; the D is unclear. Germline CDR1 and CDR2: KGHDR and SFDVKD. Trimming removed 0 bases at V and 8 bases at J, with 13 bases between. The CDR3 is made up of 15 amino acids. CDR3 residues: CATSDLLDGEDEQFF. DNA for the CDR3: TGTGCCACCAGTGATTTGCTTGACGGAGAGGATGAGCAGTTCTTC.

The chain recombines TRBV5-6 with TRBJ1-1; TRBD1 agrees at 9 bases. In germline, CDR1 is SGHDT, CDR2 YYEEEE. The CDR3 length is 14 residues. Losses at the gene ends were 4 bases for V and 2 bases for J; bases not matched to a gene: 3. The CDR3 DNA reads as TGTGCCAGCAGCAGAACAGGGGGCAACACTGAAGCTTTCTTT. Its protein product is CASSRTGGNTEAFF.

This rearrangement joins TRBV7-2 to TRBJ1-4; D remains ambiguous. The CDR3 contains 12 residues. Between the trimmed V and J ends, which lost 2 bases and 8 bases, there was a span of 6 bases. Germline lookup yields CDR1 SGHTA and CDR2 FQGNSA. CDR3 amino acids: CASSLMGEKLFF. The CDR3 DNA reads TGTGCCAGCAGCTTAATGGGCGAAAAACTGTTTTTT.

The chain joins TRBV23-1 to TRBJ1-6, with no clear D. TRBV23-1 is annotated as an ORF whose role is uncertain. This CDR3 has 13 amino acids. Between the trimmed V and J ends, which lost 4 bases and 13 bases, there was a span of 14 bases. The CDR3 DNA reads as TGCGCCAGCAGTCCTCTAAAAAGGGAGCCCCTCCACTTT. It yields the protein CASSPLKREPLHF.

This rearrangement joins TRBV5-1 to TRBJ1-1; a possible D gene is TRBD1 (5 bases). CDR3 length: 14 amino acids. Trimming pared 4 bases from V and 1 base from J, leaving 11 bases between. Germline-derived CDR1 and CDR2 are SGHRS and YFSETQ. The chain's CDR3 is CASSAGDRNTEAFF. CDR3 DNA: TGCGCCAGCAGCGCCGGTGACAGGAACACTGAAGCTTTCTTT.

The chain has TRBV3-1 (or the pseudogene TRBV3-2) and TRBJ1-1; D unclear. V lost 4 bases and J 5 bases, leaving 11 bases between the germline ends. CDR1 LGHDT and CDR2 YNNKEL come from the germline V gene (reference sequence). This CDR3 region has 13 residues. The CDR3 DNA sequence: TGTGCCAGCAGCCGAGGAGATCGGACTGAAGCTTTCTTT. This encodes CASSRGDRTEAFF.

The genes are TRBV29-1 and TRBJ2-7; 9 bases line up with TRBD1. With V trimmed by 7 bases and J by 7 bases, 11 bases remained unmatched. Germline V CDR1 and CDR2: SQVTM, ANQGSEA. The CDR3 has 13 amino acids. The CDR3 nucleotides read TGCAGCGCCCACCCCGGGACAGGGCGAGAGCAGTACTTC. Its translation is CSAHPGTGREQYF.

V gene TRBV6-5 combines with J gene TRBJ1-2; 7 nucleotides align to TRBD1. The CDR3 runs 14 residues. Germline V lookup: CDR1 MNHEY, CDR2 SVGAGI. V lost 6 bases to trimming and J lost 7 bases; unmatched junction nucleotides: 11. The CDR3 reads CASRKPTGAGGYTF. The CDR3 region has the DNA TGTGCCAGCAGAAAACCTACAGGGGCGGGTGGCTACACCTTC.

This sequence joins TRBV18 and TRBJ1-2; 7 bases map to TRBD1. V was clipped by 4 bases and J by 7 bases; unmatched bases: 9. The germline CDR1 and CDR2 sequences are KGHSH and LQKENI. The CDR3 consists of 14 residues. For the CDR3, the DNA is TGTGCCAGCTCACGCGGACAGGAGCTTGTTGGCTACACCTTC. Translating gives CASSRGQELVGYTF.

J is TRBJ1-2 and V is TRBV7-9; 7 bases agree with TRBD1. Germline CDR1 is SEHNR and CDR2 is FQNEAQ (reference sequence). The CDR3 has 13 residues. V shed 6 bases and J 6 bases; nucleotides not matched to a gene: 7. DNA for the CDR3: TGTGCCAGCAGACTAACAGGGGAACATGGCTACACCTTC. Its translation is CASRLTGEHGYTF.

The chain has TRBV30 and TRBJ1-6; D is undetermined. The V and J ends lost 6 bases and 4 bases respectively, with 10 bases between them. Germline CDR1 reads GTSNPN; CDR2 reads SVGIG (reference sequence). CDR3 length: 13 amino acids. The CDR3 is CACTTDYNSPLHF. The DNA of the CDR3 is TGTGCCTGCACCACTGATTATAATTCACCCCTCCACTTT.

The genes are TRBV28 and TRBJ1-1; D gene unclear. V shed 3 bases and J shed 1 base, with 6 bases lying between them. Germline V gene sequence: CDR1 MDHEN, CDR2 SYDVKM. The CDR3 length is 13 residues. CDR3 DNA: TGTGCCAGCAGTTTCGCCAGGAACACTGAAGCTTTCTTT. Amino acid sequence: CASSFARNTEAFF. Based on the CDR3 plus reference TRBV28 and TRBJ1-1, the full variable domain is DVKVTQSSRYLVKRTGEKVFLECVQDMDHENMFWYRQDPGLGLRLIYFSYDVKMKEKGDIPEGYSVSREKKERFSLILESASTNQTSMYLCASSFARNTEAFFGQGTRLTVV.

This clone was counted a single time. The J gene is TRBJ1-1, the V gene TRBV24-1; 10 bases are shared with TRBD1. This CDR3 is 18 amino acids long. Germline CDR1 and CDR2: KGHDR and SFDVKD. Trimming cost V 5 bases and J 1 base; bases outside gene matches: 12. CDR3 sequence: CATSAPPGQGRGNTEAFF. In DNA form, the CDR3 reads TGTGCCACCAGTGCCCCCCCGGGACAGGGGAGAGGGAACACTGAAGCTTTCTTT.

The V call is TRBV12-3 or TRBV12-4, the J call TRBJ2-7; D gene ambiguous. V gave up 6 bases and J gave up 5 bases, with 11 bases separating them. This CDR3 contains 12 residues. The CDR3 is CASREAGHEQYF. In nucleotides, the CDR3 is TGTGCCAGCAGAGAGGCCGGCCACGAGCAGTACTTC.

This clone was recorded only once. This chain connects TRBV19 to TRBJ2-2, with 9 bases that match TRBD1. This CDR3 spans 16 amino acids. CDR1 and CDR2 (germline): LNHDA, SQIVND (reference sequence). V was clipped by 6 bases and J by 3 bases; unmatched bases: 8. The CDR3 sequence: CASSSGTGTYTGELFF. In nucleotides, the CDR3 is TGTGCCAGTAGCTCCGGGACAGGGACGTACACCGGGGAGCTGTTTTTT.

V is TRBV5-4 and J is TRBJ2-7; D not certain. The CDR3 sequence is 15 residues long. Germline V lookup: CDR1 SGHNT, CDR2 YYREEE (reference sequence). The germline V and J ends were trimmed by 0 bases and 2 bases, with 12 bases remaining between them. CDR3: CASSLVPMPAYEQYF. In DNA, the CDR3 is TGTGCCAGCAGCTTGGTTCCAATGCCGGCCTACGAGCAGTACTTC.

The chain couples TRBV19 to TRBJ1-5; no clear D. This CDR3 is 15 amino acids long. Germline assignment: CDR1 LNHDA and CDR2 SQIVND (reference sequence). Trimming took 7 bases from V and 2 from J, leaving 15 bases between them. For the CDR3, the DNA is TGTGCCAGTAACGTCGATTTACGGGGCAATCAGCCCCAGCATTTT. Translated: CASNVDLRGNQPQHF.

CDR3 in amino acids: CASSLGPPGQANNSPLHF. For the CDR3, the DNA is TGCGCCAGCAGCTTGGGTCCACCGGGACAGGCTAATAATTCACCCCTCCACTTT. The J gene is TRBJ1-6, the V gene TRBV5-1; 8 bases agree with TRBD1. The V and J ends lost 0 bases and 5 bases, in that order; junction bases with no gene match: 10. Germline V CDR1 and CDR2: SGHRS, YFSETQ. There are 18 residues in the CDR3.

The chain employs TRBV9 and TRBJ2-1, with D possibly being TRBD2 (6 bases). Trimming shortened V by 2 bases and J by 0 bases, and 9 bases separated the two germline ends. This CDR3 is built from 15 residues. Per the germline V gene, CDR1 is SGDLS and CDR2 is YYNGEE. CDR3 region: CASSVAGRSYNEQFF. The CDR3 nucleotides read TGTGCCAGCAGCGTGGCGGGGCGCTCCTACAATGAGCAGTTCTTC. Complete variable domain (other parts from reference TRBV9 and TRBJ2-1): DSGVTQTPKHLITATGQRVTLRCSPRSGDLSVYWYQQSLDQGLQFLIQYYNGEERAKGNILERFSAQQFPDLHSELNLSSLELGDSALYFCASSVAGRSYNEQFFGPGTRLTVL.

The chain's CDR3 is CASSFLGGAEATNEKLFF. The CDR3 nucleotides read TGTGCCAGCAGTTTCTTAGGGGGCGCAGAAGCAACTAATGAAAAACTGTTTTTT. The chain employs TRBV27 and TRBJ1-4; 7 positions match TRBD1. Looked up from germline, CDR1 is MNHEY and CDR2 is SMNVEV (reference sequence). V dropped 3 bases and J dropped 0; count of bases not matched to a gene: 10. The CDR3 runs to 18 residues.

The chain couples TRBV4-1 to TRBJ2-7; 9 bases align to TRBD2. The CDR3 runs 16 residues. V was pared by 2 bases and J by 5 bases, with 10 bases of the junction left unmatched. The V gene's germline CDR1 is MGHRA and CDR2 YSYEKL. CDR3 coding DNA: TGCGCCAGCAGCCAACCACTTAGCGGGAGTCGCAACGAGCAGTACTTC. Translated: CASSQPLSGSRNEQYF.

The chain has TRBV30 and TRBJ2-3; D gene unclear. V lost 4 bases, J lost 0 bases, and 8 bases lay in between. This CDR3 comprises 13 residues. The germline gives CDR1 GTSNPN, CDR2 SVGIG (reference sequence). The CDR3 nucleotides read TGTGCCTGGATTACTACTAGCACAGATACGCAGTATTTT. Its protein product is CAWITTSTDTQYF.

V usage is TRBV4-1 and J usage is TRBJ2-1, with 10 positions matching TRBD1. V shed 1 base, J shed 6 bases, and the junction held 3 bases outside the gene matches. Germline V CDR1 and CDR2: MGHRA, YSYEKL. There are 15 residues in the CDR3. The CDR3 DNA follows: TGCGCCAGCAGCCAAGGACAGGGGGCCCGCAATGAGCAGTTCTTC. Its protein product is CASSQGQGARNEQFF.